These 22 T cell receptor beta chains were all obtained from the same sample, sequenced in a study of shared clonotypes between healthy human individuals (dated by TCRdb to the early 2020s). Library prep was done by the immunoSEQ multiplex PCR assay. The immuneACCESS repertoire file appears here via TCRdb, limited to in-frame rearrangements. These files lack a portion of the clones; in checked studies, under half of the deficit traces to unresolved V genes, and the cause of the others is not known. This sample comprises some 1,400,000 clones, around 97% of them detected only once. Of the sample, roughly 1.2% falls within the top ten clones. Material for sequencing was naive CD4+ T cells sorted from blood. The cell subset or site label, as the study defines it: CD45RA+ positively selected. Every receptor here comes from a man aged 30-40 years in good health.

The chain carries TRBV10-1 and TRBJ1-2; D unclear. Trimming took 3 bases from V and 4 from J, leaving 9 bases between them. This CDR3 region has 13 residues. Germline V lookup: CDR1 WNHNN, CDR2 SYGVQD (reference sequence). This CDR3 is CASSDGIPYGYTF. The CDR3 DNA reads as TGCGCCAGCAGTGACGGGATCCCCTATGGCTACACCTTC.

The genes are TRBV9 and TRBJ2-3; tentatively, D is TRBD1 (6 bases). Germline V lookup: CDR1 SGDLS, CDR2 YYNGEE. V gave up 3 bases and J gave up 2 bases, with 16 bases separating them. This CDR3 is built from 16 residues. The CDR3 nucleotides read TGTGCCAGCAGCGCCCGAGGGCAGGGGAACACAGATACGCAGTATTTT. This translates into CASSARGQGNTDTQYF.

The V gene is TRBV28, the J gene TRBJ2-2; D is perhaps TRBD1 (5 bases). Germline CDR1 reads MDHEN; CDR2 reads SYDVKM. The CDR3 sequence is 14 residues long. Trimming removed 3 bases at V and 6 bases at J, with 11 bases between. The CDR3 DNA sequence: TGTGCCAGCAGTTTCGTTCAGGGATCCGGGGAGCTGTTTTTT. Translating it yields CASSFVQGSGELFF.

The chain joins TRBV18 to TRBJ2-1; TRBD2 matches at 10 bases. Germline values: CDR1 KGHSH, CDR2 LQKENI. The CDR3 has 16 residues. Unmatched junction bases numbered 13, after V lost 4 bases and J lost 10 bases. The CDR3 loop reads CASSRPGLAKIWEQFF. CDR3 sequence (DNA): TGTGCCAGCTCACGGCCGGGACTAGCGAAAATTTGGGAGCAGTTCTTC.

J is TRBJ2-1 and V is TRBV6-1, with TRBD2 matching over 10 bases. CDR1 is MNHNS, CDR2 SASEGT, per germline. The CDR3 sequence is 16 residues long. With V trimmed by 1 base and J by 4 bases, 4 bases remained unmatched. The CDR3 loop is CASSEGRGLAYNEQFF. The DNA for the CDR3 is TGTGCCAGCAGTGAAGGGAGGGGACTAGCGTACAATGAGCAGTTCTTC.

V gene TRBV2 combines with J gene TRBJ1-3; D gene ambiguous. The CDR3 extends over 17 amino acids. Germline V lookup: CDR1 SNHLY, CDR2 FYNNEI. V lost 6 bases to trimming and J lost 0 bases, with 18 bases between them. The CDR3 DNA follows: TGTGCCAGCAGCTACGTTCGGCAGCCCAACTCTGGAAACACCATATATTTT. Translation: CASSYVRQPNSGNTIYF.

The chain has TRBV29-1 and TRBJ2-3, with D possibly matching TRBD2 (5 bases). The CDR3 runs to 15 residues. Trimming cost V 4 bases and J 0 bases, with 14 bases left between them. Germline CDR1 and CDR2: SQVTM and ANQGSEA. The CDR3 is CSVAGNSVSTDTQYF. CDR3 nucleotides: TGCAGCGTTGCGGGGAACAGCGTCAGCACAGATACGCAGTATTTT.

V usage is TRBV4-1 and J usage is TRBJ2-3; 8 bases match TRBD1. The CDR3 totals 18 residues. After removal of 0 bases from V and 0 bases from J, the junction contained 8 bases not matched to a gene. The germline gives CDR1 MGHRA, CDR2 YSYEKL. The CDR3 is CASSQEFWGQDSTDTQYF. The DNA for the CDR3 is TGCGCCAGCAGCCAAGAGTTTTGGGGACAGGACAGCACAGATACGCAGTATTTT.

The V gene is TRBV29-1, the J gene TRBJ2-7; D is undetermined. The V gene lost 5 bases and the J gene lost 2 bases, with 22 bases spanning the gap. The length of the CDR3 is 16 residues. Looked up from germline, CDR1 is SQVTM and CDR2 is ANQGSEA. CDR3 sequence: CSVRDLGSSFTYEQYF. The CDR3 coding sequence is TGCAGCGTTAGAGACTTGGGGTCTTCCTTCACCTACGAGCAGTACTTC.

Here the CDR3 DNA reads TGTGCCAGCAGCCGCGGACACAATTACGAGCAGTACTTC. Its protein is CASSRGHNYEQYF. The chain carries TRBV6-5 and TRBJ2-7; possible D gene TRBD1, 5 bases. Deletions cut 6 bases from V and 4 bases from J, with 13 bases between. The germline V gene has CDR1 MNHEY and CDR2 SVGAGI. This CDR3 region has 13 residues.

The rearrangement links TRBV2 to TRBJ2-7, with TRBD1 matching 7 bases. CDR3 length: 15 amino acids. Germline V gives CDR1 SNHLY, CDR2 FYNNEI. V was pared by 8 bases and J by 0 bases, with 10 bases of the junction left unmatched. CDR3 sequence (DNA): TGTGCCAGCGGCCGAGGGGGCGTTAGCTCCTACGAGCAGTACTTC. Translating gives CASGRGGVSSYEQYF.

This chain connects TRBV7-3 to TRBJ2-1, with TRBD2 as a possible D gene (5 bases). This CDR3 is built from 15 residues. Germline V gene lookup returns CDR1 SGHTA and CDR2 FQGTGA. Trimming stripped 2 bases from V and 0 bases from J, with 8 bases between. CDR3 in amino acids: CASSLRGSSYNEQFF. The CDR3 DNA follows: TGTGCCAGCAGCTTACGAGGGAGCTCCTACAATGAGCAGTTCTTC.

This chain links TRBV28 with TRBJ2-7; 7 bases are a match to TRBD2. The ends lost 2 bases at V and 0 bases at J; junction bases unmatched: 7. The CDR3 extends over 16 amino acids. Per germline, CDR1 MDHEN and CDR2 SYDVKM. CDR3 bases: TGTGCCAGCAGTTTAGCGGGAGTAAGGGTCTCCTACGAGCAGTACTTC. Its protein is CASSLAGVRVSYEQYF.

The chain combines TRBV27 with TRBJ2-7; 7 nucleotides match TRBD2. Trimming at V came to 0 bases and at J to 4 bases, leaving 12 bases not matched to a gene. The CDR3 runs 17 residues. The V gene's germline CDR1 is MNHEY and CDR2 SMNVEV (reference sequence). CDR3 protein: CASSLSKPGLGSYEQYF. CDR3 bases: TGTGCCAGCAGTTTATCTAAACCCGGACTAGGTAGTTACGAGCAGTACTTC.

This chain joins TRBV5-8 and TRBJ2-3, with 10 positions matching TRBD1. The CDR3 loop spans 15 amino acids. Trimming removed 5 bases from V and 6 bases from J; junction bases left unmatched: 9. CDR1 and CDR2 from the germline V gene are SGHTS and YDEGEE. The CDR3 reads CASRLPGQGFDTQYF. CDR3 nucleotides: TGTGCCAGCAGATTACCGGGACAGGGGTTTGATACGCAGTATTTT.

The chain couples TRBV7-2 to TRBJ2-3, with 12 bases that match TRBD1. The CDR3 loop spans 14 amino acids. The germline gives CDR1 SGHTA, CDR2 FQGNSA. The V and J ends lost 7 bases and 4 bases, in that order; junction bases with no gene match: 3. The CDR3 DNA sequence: TGTGCCAGCACCCGGGACAGGGGGCCAGATACGCAGTATTTT. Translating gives CASTRDRGPDTQYF.

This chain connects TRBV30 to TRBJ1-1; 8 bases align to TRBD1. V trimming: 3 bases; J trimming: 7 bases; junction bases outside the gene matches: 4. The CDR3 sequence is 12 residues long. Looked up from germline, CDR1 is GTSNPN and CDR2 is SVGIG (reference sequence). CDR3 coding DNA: TGTGCCTGGAGCAGGGGGCAAAGTGAAGCTTTCTTT. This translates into CAWSRGQSEAFF.

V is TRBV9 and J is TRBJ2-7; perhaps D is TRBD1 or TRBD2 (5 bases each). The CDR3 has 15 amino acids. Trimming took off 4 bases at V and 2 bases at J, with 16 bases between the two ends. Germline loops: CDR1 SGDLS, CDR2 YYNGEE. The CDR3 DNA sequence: TGTGCCAGCAGCCCTGGTGGGGGACGAGCCTACGAGCAGTACTTC. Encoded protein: CASSPGGGRAYEQYF.

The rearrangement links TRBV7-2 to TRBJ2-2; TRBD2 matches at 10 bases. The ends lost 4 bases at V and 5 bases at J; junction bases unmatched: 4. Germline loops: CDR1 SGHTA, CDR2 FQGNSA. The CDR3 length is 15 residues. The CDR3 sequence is CASSYTSGITGELFF. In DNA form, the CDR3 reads TGTGCCAGCAGCTACACTAGCGGGATAACCGGGGAGCTGTTTTTT. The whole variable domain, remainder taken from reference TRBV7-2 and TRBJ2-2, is GAGVSQSPSNKVTEKGKDVELRCDPISGHTALYWYRQSLGQGLEFLIYFQGNSAPDKSGLPSDRFSAERTGGSVSTLTIQRTQQEDSAVYLCASSYTSGITGELFFGEGSRLTVL.

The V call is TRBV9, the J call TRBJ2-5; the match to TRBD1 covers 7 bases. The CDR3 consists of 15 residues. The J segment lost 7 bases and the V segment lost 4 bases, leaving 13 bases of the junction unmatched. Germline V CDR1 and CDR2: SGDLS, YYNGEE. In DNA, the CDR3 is TGTGCCAGCAGCCCGAGGACAGGTCGAGAGGGGACCCAGTACTTC. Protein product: CASSPRTGREGTQYF.

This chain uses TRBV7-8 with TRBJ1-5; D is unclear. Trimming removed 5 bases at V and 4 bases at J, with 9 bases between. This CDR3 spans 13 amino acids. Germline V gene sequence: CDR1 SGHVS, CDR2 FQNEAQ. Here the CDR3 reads CASSGPSNQPQHF. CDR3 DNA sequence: TGTGCCAGCAGCGGCCCTTCGAATCAGCCCCAGCATTTT. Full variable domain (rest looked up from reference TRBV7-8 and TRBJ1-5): GAGVSQSPRYKVAKRGQDVALRCDPISGHVSLFWYQQALGQGPEFLTYFQNEAQLDKSGLPSDRFFAERPEGSVSTLKIQRTQQEDSAVYLCASSGPSNQPQHFGDGTRLSIL.

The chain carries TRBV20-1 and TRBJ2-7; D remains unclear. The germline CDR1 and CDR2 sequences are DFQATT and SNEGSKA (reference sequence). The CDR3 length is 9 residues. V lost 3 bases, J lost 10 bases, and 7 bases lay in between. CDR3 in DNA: TGCAGTGCTAGTACCAGACAGTACTTC. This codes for CSASTRQYF.